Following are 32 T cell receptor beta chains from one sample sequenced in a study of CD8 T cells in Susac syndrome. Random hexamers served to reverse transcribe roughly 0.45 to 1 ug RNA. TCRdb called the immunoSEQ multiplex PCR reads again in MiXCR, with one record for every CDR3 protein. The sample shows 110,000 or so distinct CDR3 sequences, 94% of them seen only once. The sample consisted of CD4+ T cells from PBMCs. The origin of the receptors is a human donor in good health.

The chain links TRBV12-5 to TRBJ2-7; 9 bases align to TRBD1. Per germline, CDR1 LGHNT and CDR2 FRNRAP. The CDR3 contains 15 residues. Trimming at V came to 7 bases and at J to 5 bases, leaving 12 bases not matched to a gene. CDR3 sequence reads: CASATRTGTGHEQYF. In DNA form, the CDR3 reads TGTGCTAGTGCAACTCGAACCGGGACAGGGCACGAGCAGTACTTC.

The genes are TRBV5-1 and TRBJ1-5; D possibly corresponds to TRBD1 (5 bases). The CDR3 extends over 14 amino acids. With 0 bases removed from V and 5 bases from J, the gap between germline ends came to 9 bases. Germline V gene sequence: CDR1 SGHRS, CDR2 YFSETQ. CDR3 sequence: CASSLGGGDQPQHF. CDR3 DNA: TGCGCCAGCAGCTTGGGGGGCGGTGATCAGCCCCAGCATTTT.

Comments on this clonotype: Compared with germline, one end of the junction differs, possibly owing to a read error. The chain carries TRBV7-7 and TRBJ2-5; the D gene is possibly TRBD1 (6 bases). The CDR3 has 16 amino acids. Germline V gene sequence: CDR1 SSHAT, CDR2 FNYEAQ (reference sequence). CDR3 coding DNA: TGTGCTAGCAGCTCCCTCGGAACAGGGCTAGGAGAGACCCAGTACTTC. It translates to CASSSLGTGLGETQYF.

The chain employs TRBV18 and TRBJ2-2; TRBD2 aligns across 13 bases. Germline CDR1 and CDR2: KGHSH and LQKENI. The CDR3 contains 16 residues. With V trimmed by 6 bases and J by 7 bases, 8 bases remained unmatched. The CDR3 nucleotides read TGTGCCAGCTCTTCCAGGACTAGCGGGAGTGGCGGGGAGCTGTTTTTT. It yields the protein CASSSRTSGSGGELFF.

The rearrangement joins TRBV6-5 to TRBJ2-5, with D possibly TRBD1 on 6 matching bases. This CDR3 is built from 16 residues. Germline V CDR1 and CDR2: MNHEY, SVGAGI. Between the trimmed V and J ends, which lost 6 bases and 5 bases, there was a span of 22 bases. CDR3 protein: CASSLTAGARWETQYF. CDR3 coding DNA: TGTGCCAGCAGCTTAACCGCAGGGGCCCGATGGGAGACCCAGTACTTC.

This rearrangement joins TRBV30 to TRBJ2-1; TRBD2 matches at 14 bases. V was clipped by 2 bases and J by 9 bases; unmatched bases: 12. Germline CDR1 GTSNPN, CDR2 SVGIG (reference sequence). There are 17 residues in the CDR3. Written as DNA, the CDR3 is TGTGCCTGGAGTCTCTCCAGACTAGCGGGAGGGCCTAGTGAGCAGTTCTTC. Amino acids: CAWSLSRLAGGPSEQFF. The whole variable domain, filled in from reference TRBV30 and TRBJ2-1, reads SQTIHQWPATLVQPVGSPLSLECTVEGTSNPNLYWYRQAAGRGLQLLFYSVGIGQISSEVPQNLSASRPQDRQFILSSKKLLLSDSGFYLCAWSLSRLAGGPSEQFFGPGTRLTVL.

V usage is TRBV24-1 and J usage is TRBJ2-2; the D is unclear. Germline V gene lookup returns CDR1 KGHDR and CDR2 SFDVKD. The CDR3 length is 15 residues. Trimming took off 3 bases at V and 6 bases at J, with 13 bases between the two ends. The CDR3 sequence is CATSDPSDFSGELFF. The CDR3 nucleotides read TGTGCCACCAGTGATCCCTCCGACTTCTCCGGGGAGCTGTTTTTT.

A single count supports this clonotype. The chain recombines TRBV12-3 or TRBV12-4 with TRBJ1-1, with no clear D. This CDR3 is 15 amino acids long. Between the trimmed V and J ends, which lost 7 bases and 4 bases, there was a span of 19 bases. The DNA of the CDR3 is TGTGCCAGCAATCTTATGGGTGGAAGAGGCACTGAAGCTTTCTTT. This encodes CASNLMGGRGTEAFF.

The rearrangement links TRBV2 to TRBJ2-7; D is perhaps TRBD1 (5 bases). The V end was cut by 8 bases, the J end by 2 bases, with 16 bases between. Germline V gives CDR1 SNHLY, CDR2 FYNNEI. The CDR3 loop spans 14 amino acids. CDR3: CASRPVAGTYEQYF. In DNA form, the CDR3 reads TGTGCCAGCCGCCCAGTTGCAGGGACCTACGAGCAGTACTTC. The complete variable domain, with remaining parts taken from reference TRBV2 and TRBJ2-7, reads EPEVTQTPSHQVTQMGQEVILRCVPISNHLYFYWYRQILGQKVEFLVSFYNNEISEKSEIFDDQFSVERPDGSNFTLKIRSTKLEDSAMYFCASRPVAGTYEQYFGPGTRLTVT.

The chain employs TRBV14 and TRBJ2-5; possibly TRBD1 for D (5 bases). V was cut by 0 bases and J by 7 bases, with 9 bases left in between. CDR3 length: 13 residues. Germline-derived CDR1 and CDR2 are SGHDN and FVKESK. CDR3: CASSQEQAATQYF. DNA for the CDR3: TGTGCCAGCAGCCAAGAACAGGCAGCGACCCAGTACTTC.

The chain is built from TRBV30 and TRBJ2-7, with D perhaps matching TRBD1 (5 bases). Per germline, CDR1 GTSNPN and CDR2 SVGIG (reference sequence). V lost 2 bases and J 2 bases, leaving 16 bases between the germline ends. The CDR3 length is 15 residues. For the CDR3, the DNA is TGTGCCTGGAGTTTGGACAAGAGAGCTACCTACGAGCAGTACTTC. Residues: CAWSLDKRATYEQYF.

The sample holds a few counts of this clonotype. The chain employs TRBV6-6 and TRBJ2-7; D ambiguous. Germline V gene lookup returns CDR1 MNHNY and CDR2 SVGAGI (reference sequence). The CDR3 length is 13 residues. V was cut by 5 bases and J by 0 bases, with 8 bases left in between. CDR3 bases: TGTGCCAGCAGTCCGGCGAGCTCCTACGAGCAGTACTTC. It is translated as CASSPASSYEQYF.

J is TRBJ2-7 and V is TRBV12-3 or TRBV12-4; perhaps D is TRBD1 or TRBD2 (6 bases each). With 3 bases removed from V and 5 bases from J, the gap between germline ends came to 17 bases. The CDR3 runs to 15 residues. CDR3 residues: CASSFWGALGNEQYF. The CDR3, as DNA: TGTGCCAGCAGTTTTTGGGGGGCTCTCGGGAACGAGCAGTACTTC.

CDR3 bases: TGTGCCAGCAGTTATAGGGGCGGGGGTATGAACACTGAAGCTTTCTTT. This codes for CASSYRGGGMNTEAFF. This sequence joins TRBV27 and TRBJ1-1; a possible D gene is TRBD1 (5 bases). The germline V and J ends were trimmed by 4 bases and 0 bases, with 15 bases remaining between them. The CDR3 is 16 residues long. Germline values: CDR1 MNHEY, CDR2 SMNVEV (reference sequence).

CDR3 amino acids: CASTRQGLDYGYTF. CDR3 sequence (DNA): TGTGCCAGCACCCGTCAGGGCCTGGACTATGGCTACACCTTC. This sequence joins TRBV7-9 and TRBJ1-2; D might be TRBD1 (5 bases). CDR3 length: 14 amino acids. Trimming took off 7 bases at V and 3 bases at J, with 15 bases between the two ends. CDR1 SEHNR and CDR2 FQNEAQ come from the germline V gene (reference sequence).

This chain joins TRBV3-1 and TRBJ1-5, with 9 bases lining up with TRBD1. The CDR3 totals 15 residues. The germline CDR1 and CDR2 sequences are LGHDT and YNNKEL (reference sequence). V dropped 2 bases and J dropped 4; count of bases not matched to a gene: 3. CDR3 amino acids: CASSQLTGGNQPQHF. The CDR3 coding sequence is TGTGCCAGCAGCCAACTGACAGGGGGAAATCAGCCCCAGCATTTT.

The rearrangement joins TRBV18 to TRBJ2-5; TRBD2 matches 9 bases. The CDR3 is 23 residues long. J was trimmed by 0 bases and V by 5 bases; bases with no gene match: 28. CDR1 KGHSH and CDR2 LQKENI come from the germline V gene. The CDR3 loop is CASSSRLQGSSGLAHGNQETQYF. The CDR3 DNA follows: TGTGCCAGCTCATCACGATTACAGGGTTCTTCGGGACTAGCTCACGGTAACCAAGAGACCCAGTACTTC.

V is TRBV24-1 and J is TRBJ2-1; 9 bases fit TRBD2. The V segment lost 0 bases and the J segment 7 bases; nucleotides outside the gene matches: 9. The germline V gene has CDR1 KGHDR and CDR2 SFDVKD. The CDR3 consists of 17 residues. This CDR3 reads CATSDLRRGREVNEQFF. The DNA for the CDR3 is TGTGCCACCAGTGATTTGAGGCGCGGGAGGGAAGTGAATGAGCAGTTCTTC.

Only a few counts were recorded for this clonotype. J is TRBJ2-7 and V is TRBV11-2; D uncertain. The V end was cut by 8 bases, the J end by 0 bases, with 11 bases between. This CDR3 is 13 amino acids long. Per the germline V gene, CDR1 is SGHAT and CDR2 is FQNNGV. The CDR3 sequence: CASLSDVSYEQYF. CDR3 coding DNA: TGTGCCAGCCTCAGTGATGTCTCCTACGAGCAGTACTTC.

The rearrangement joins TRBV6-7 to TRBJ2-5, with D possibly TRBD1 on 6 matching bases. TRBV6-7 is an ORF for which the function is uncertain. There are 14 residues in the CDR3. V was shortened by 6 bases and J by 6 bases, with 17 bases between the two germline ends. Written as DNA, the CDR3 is TGTGCCAGCAGCCCGGGCCCCAGGGGTAAGACCCAGTACTTC. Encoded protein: CASSPGPRGKTQYF.

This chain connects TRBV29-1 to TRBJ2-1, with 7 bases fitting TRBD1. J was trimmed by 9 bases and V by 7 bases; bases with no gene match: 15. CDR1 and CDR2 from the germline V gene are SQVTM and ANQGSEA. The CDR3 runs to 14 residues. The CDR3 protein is CSATGAPGEGEQFF. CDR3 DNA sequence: TGCAGCGCCACAGGGGCCCCTGGTGAGGGTGAGCAGTTCTTC.

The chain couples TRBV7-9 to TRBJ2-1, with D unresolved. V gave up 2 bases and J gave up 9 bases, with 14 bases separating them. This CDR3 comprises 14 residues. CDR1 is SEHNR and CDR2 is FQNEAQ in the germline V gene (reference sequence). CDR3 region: CASSLPDLLGEQFF. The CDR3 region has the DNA TGTGCCAGCAGCTTACCGGACCTCCTAGGTGAGCAGTTCTTC.

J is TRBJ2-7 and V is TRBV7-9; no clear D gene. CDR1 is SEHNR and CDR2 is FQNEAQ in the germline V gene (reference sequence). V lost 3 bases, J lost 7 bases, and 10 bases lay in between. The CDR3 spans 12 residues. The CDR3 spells CASSFLPAEQYF. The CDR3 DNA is TGTGCCAGCAGCTTCCTCCCCGCGGAGCAGTACTTC.

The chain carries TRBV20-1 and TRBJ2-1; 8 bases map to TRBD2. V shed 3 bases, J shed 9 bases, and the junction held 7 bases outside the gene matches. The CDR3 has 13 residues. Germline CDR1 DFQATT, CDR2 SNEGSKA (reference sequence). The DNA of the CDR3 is TGCAGTGCTAGGGGTAGCGGGACGGTTGAGCAGTTCTTC. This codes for CSARGSGTVEQFF.

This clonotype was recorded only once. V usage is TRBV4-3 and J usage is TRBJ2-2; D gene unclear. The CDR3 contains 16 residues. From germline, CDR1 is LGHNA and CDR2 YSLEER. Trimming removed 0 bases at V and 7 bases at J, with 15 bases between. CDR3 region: CASSQESGPWGGELFF. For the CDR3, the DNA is TGCGCCAGCAGCCAAGAATCCGGGCCCTGGGGCGGGGAGCTGTTTTTT.

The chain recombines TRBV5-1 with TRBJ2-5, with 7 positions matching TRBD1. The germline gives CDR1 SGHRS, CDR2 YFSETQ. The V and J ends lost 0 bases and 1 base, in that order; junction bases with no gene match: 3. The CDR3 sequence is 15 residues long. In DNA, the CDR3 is TGCGCCAGCAGCTTGGGGGACAGACTCCAAGAGACCCAGTACTTC. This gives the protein CASSLGDRLQETQYF.

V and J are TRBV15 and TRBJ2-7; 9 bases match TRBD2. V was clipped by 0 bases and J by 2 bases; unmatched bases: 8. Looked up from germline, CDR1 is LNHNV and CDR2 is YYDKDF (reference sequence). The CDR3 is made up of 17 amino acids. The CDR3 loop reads CATSRDLRAGGAYEQYF. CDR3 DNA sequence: TGTGCCACCAGCAGAGATCTGAGAGCGGGAGGAGCCTACGAGCAGTACTTC.

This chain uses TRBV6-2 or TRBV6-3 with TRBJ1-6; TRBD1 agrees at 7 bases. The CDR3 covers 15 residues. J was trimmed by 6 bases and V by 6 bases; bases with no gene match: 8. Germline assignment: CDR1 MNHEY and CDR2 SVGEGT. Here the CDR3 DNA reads TGTGCCAGCAGCTCGGACAGGCCACTTAATTCACCCCTCCACTTT. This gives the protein CASSSDRPLNSPLHF.

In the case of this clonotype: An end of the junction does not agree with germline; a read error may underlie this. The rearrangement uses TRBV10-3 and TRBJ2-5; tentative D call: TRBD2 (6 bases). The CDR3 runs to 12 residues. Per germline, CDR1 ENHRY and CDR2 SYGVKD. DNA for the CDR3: TGTGCCATCCGGCGGGAAGATGAGACCCAGTGCTTC. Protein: CAIRREDETQCF.

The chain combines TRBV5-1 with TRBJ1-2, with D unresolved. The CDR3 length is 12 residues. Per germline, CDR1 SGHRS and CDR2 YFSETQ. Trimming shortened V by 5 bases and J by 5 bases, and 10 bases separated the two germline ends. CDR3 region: CASRSGEYGYTF. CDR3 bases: TGCGCCAGCAGGTCCGGGGAGTATGGCTACACCTTC.

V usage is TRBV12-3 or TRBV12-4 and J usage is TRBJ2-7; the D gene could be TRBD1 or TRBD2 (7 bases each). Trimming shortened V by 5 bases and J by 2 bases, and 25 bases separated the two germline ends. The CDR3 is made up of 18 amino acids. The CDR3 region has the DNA TGTGCCAGCAGTCCCCTAGCCCCTGCGACAGGGAGGGCCTACGAGCAGTACTTC. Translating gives CASSPLAPATGRAYEQYF.

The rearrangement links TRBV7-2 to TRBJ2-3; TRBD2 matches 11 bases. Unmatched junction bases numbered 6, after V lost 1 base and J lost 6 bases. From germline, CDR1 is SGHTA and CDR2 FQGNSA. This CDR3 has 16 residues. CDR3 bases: TGTGCCAGCAGCTTAGTGCCTAGCGGGAGGACTGATACGCAGTATTTT. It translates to CASSLVPSGRTDTQYF.